A single sample gave rise to the 29 T cell receptor beta chains below, sequenced in a study of shared clonotypes between healthy human individuals. Data came from immunoSEQ multiplex PCR; TCRdb stores just in-frame clones and leaves some out. The data hold roughly 640,000 clones, with roughly 70% observed a single time. The source material was memory CD4+ T cells sorted from blood. Subset defined: CD45RA-negative fraction. These receptors came from a woman aged 30 to 39 in good health.

The J gene is TRBJ2-3, the V gene TRBV19; possibly TRBD2 for D (7 bases). This CDR3 comprises 14 residues. Per the germline V gene, CDR1 is LNHDA and CDR2 is SQIVND (reference sequence). V dropped 3 bases and J dropped 4 bases, with 11 bases sitting between them. CDR3 coding DNA: TGTGCCAGTAGTATTCGGGGGGCGTCAGATACGCAGTATTTT. This gives the protein CASSIRGASDTQYF.

This clone came up once. V is TRBV18 and J is TRBJ2-1; D uncertain. Germline V CDR1 and CDR2: KGHSH, LQKENI. This CDR3 contains 12 residues. V gave up 6 bases and J gave up 6 bases, with 9 bases separating them. CDR3 in amino acids: CASSFIGNEQFF. CDR3 bases: TGTGCCAGCTCCTTTATAGGCAATGAGCAGTTCTTC.

The J gene is TRBJ1-6, the V gene TRBV6-5, with D hard to call. Trimming pared 7 bases from V and 8 bases from J, leaving 6 bases between. The CDR3 is 11 amino acids. CDR1 and CDR2 (germline): MNHEY, SVGAGI. CDR3 coding DNA: TGTGCCAGCATAAGATATTCACCCCTCCACTTT. Its protein is CASIRYSPLHF.

The V and J genes are TRBV25-1 and TRBJ2-5; 10 bases are a match to TRBD1. The germline gives CDR1 MGHDK, CDR2 SYGVNS. The CDR3 is 15 amino acids. J lost 4 bases, V lost 2 bases, and 4 bases had no gene match. In nucleotides, the CDR3 is TGTGCCAGCAGTGAAGGGACAGGGGCAACAGAGACCCAGTACTTC. This gives the protein CASSEGTGATETQYF.

The genes are TRBV15 and TRBJ2-5; 7 bases map to TRBD1. Germline CDR1 and CDR2: LNHNV and YYDKDF (reference sequence). This CDR3 is 14 amino acids long. V lost 3 bases to trimming and J lost 0 bases; unmatched junction nucleotides: 1. CDR3 loop: CATSRTGYQETQYF. The CDR3 nucleotides are TGTGCCACCAGCAGGACAGGGTACCAAGAGACCCAGTACTTC. Looking up the rest from reference TRBV15 and TRBJ2-5 gives the full variable domain: DAMVIQNPRYQVTQFGKPVTLSCSQTLNHNVMYWYQQKSSQAPKLLFHYYDKDFNNEADTPDNFQSRRPNTSFCFLDIRSPGLGDTAMYLCATSRTGYQETQYFGPGTRLLVL.

Concerning this clone itself: Other DNA sequences in this specimen translate into the identical CDR3. The V call is TRBV11-3, the J call TRBJ2-1; TRBD1 aligns across 8 bases. Germline values: CDR1 SGHNT, CDR2 YENEEA. Unmatched junction bases numbered 7, after V lost 0 bases and J lost 3 bases. The CDR3 has 17 residues. CDR3 region: CASSLDSGTGGYNEQFF. The CDR3 DNA reads TGTGCCAGCAGCTTAGATTCGGGCACAGGGGGCTACAATGAGCAGTTCTTC. Based on the CDR3 plus reference TRBV11-3 and TRBJ2-1, the full variable domain is EAGVVQSPRYKIIEKKQPVAFWCNPISGHNTLYWYLQNLGQGPELLIRYENEEAVDDSQLPKDRFSAERLKGVDSTLKIQPAELGDSAVYLCASSLDSGTGGYNEQFFGPGTRLTVL.

J is TRBJ2-7 and V is TRBV5-6; 7 nucleotides agree with TRBD2. The germline V gene has CDR1 SGHDT and CDR2 YYEEEE. V lost 4 bases, J lost 6 bases, and 10 bases stayed unmatched. The CDR3 runs to 14 residues. CDR3 sequence (DNA): TGTGCCAGCAGCCCCCGGCGGGGGAGCGGCGAGCAGTACTTC. It yields the protein CASSPRRGSGEQYF.

The chain couples TRBV11-2 to TRBJ2-5; D may be TRBD1 (7 bases). CDR1 SGHAT and CDR2 FQNNGV come from the germline V gene. The CDR3 is 14 residues long. V lost 3 bases and J lost 3, with 11 bases in between. The CDR3 region has the DNA TGTGCCAGCAGCTTCCAGGGGGAGGAAGAGACCCAGTACTTC. This sequence encodes CASSFQGEEETQYF.

This clone has only one observation. The sample holds other DNA sequences that translate to the same CDR3. This sequence joins TRBV4-1 and TRBJ2-7; no firm D call. This CDR3 is built from 15 residues. Per the germline V gene, CDR1 is MGHRA and CDR2 is YSYEKL. V gave up 0 bases and J gave up 2 bases, with 11 bases separating them. The CDR3 DNA is TGCGCCAGCAGCCAAGAGGCGGACGGTCCCTACGAGCAGTACTTC. This translates into CASSQEADGPYEQYF.

The chain uses TRBV21-1 and TRBJ2-5; the table calls TRBD2, which could not be checked here. TRBV21-1 is given as a pseudogene. The CDR3 totals 14 residues. The CDR3 sequence: CASSSRGGQETQYF. Written as DNA, the CDR3 is TGTGCCAGCAGCTCACGGGGGGGCCAAGAGACCCAGTACTTC.

This clone was recorded only once. This chain joins TRBV28 and TRBJ2-7, with D perhaps matching TRBD1 or TRBD2 (5 bases each). Germline V gene data show CDR1 as MDHEN and CDR2 as SYDVKM. The V end lost 8 bases, the J end lost 3 bases, and 11 bases lay between the germline ends. This CDR3 has 12 amino acids. CDR3 nucleotide sequence: TGTGCCAGCCACGGGACCTACTACGAGCAGTACTTC. Amino acids: CASHGTYYEQYF.

The rearrangement links TRBV4-2 to TRBJ1-4, with TRBD1 as a possible D gene (5 bases). CDR3 size: 15 residues. Trimming removed 3 bases at V and 8 bases at J, with 16 bases between. Germline lookup yields CDR1 LGHNA and CDR2 YNFKEQ. This chain's CDR3 is CASSQQKDMEEKLFF. The CDR3 DNA sequence: TGTGCCAGCAGCCAGCAAAAGGACATGGAGGAAAAACTGTTTTTT.

The chain carries TRBV28 and TRBJ2-7; 9 bases fit TRBD2. V gave up 3 bases and J gave up 10 bases; unmatched junction bases: 7. Per germline, CDR1 MDHEN and CDR2 SYDVKM. The CDR3 is 13 amino acids. This CDR3 reads CASSLGLAGPQYF. CDR3 nucleotides: TGTGCCAGCAGTTTGGGTCTAGCGGGGCCCCAGTACTTC.

This clone was counted once. The chain couples TRBV4-1 to TRBJ1-2, with TRBD1 matching over 7 bases. The CDR3 sequence is 17 residues long. Unmatched junction bases numbered 12, after V lost 3 bases and J lost 2 bases. CDR1 MGHRA and CDR2 YSYEKL come from the germline V gene. In DNA form, the CDR3 reads TGCGCCAGCAGCCATGTAATCGACAGGGACGGAAACTATGGCTACACCTTC. The encoded protein is CASSHVIDRDGNYGYTF.

The V and J genes are TRBV6-5 and TRBJ2-1; 9 bases are a match to TRBD2. Trimming took 6 bases from V and 4 from J; bases not matched to a gene: 7. Germline V gene sequence: CDR1 MNHEY, CDR2 SVGAGI. This CDR3 has 15 amino acids. This CDR3 reads CASSPTSGLYNEQFF. For the CDR3, the DNA is TGTGCCAGCAGCCCTACTAGCGGGTTATACAATGAGCAGTTCTTC.

This clone was picked up a small number of times. The V call is TRBV18, the J call TRBJ1-1, with 7 bases fitting TRBD1. Trimming cost V 1 base and J 4 bases; bases outside gene matches: 9. This CDR3 is built from 16 residues. The germline gives CDR1 KGHSH, CDR2 LQKENI. This CDR3 reads CASSPQQGLESTEAFF. In nucleotides, the CDR3 is TGTGCCAGCTCACCACAACAGGGGTTAGAAAGCACTGAAGCTTTCTTT.

The rearrangement uses TRBV25-1 and TRBJ2-1, with 11 bases lining up with TRBD2. The CDR3 is 14 amino acids. Trimming took 6 bases from V and 6 from J; bases not matched to a gene: 4. Germline lookup yields CDR1 MGHDK and CDR2 SYGVNS. CDR3 residues: CASSGLAGVNEQFF. The CDR3 DNA follows: TGTGCCAGCAGCGGACTAGCGGGCGTCAATGAGCAGTTCTTC.

The V and J genes are TRBV5-1 and TRBJ2-4; 8 nucleotides line up with TRBD1. J lost 7 bases, V lost 4 bases, and 7 bases had no gene match. The CDR3 loop spans 14 amino acids. CDR1 is SGHRS and CDR2 is YFSETQ in the germline V gene. The CDR3 here is CASSPGQEGNIQYF. For the CDR3, the DNA is TGCGCCAGCAGCCCGGGACAGGAGGGCAACATTCAGTACTTC. The full variable domain, rest sourced from reference TRBV5-1 and TRBJ2-4, is KAGVTQTPRYLIKTRGQQVTLSCSPISGHRSVSWYQQTPGQGLQFLFEYFSETQRNKGNFPGRFSGRQFSNSRSEMNVSTLELGDSALYLCASSPGQEGNIQYFGAGTRLSVL.

This clone was recorded a few times. The CDR3 loop is CASSLGGREYEQYF. The DNA for the CDR3 is TGTGCCAGCAGCTTGGGCGGGAGGGAATACGAGCAGTACTTC. The chain links TRBV7-2 to TRBJ2-7, with TRBD2 matching over 9 bases. After removal of 3 bases from V and 4 bases from J, the junction contained 4 bases not matched to a gene. The CDR3 extends over 14 amino acids. The germline gives CDR1 SGHTA, CDR2 FQGNSA.

In this sample, this clone turned up many times. The chain carries TRBV11-2 and TRBJ2-7; D remains ambiguous. The CDR3 sequence is 16 residues long. Deletions cut 1 base from V and 0 bases from J, with 13 bases between. Germline values: CDR1 SGHAT, CDR2 FQNNGV. The CDR3 sequence is CASSLGILFSSYEQYF. The CDR3 DNA reads as TGTGCCAGCAGCTTAGGGATCCTTTTTAGCTCCTACGAGCAGTACTTC. The complete variable domain, with remaining parts taken from reference TRBV11-2 and TRBJ2-7, reads EAGVAQSPRYKIIEKRQSVAFWCNPISGHATLYWYQQILGQGPKLLIQFQNNGVVDDSQLPKDRFSAERLKGVDSTLKIQPAKLEDSAVYLCASSLGILFSSYEQYFGPGTRLTVT.

There are many counts of this clone. The V gene is TRBV7-2, the J gene TRBJ2-1; D is uncertain. Between the trimmed V and J ends, which lost 5 bases and 3 bases, there was a span of 5 bases. This CDR3 contains 12 residues. Germline-derived CDR1 and CDR2 are SGHTA and FQGNSA. CDR3 coding DNA: TGTGCCAGCAGCATAATCTACAATGAGCAGTTCTTC. Its protein is CASSIIYNEQFF.

This chain connects TRBV5-4 to TRBJ2-1; 14 bases are shared with TRBD2. Germline V gene data show CDR1 as SGHNT and CDR2 as YYREEE (reference sequence). The CDR3 spans 16 residues. The ends lost 4 bases at V and 9 bases at J; junction bases unmatched: 9. The CDR3 loop is CASSIKTSGRAGEQFF. The CDR3, as DNA: TGTGCCAGCAGCATCAAGACTAGCGGGAGGGCGGGTGAGCAGTTCTTC.

The V gene is TRBV27, the J gene TRBJ2-7; 9 bases fit TRBD2. The CDR3 contains 16 residues. Germline V CDR1 and CDR2: MNHEY, SMNVEV (reference sequence). Trimming at V came to 0 bases and at J to 3 bases, leaving 6 bases not matched to a gene. CDR3 DNA: TGTGCCAGCAGTTTATCGTCTAGCGGGAACTTCTACGAGCAGTACTTC. It yields the protein CASSLSSSGNFYEQYF.

On this clone itself: Other DNA sequences from this sample encode an identical CDR3 as well. The gene calls are TRBV28 and TRBJ2-3; D remains unclear. This CDR3 contains 11 residues. V was clipped by 6 bases and J by 2 bases, with 3 bases between them. CDR1 MDHEN and CDR2 SYDVKM come from the germline V gene. This chain's CDR3 is CASRATDTQYF. CDR3 nucleotide sequence: TGTGCCAGCAGGGCCACAGATACGCAGTATTTT.

This clone was seen more than once but under ten times. The gene calls are TRBV5-1 and TRBJ2-1; TRBD1 might be the D (5 bases). From germline, CDR1 is SGHRS and CDR2 YFSETQ. The CDR3 is 16 residues long. The germline V and J ends were trimmed by 1 base and 0 bases, with 11 bases remaining between them. DNA of the CDR3: TGCGCCAGCAGCTTGCTTGGGGCAGTCTCCTACAATGAGCAGTTCTTC. This gives the protein CASSLLGAVSYNEQFF.

The rearrangement uses TRBV5-6 and TRBJ2-3; D gene ambiguous. This CDR3 spans 15 amino acids. Germline CDR1 and CDR2: SGHDT and YYEEEE. The V end was cut by 0 bases, the J end by 0 bases, with 8 bases between. CDR3 sequence (DNA): TGTGCCAGCAGCTTGGGCTTCGGGAGCACAGATACGCAGTATTTT. Its translation: CASSLGFGSTDTQYF.

The chain uses TRBV21-1 and TRBJ1-2. TRBV21-1 is marked as a pseudogene. CDR3 length: 15 amino acids. CDR3 region: CASSKLGTGFYGYTF. In DNA form, the CDR3 reads TGTGCCAGCAGCAAATTAGGCACCGGGTTCTATGGCTACACCTTC.

The V call is TRBV2, the J call TRBJ1-2, with D uncertain. Germline V CDR1 and CDR2: SNHLY, FYNNEI. V lost 5 bases and J 8 bases, leaving 18 bases between the germline ends. The CDR3 is made up of 14 amino acids. The CDR3 here is CASSPTGLRSGYTF. CDR3 DNA: TGTGCCAGCAGTCCGACCGGGCTCAGATCCGGCTACACCTTC.

This clone showed up just once. The chain is built from TRBV6-6 and TRBJ1-4; no definite D call. Germline V gives CDR1 MNHNY, CDR2 SVGAGI (reference sequence). V gave up 5 bases and J gave up 4 bases, with 11 bases separating them. This CDR3 is 14 amino acids long. For the CDR3, the DNA is TGTGCCAGCAGTCGTACCAGGATTAATGAAAAACTGTTTTTT. Amino acids: CASSRTRINEKLFF.